The sequence of this T cell receptor (beta chain) was determined in a study of T cells after yellow fever vaccination. The CDR3 has 13 residues. V was pared by 5 bases and J by 5 bases, with 11 bases between. Germline V gene data show CDR1 as SGHAT and CDR2 as FQNNGV. MiXCR was run by TCRdb on the 5' RACE reads, yielding one entry per CDR3 protein. This table holds about 350,000 distinct CDR3 sequences, approximately 10% found once. This chain joins TRBV11-2 and TRBJ2-3; D possibly corresponds to TRBD1 (6 bases). The sequence derives from a man between 18 and 35 years old who received the YFV17D yellow fever vaccine. This specimen was PBMCs, taken on the day of the first yellow fever vaccination. The CDR3 reads CASSDQGKDTQYF. The CDR3 coding sequence is TGTGCCAGCAGCGATCAGGGGAAAGATACGCAGTATTTT.